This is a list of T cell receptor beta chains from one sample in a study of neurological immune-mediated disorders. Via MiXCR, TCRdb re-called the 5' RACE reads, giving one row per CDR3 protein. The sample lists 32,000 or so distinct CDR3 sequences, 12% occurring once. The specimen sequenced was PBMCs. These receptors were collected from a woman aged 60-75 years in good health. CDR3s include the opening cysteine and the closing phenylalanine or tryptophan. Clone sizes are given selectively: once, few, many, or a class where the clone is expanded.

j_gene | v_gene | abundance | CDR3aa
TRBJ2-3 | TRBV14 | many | CASSLLAGPATDTQYF
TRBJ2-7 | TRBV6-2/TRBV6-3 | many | CASSYRSGTGGFEQYF
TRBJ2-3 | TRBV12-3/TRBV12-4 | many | CASSPRTSGRTDTQYF
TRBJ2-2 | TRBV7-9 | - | CASSLDPFVGELFF
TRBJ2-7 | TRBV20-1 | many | CSASARTGGQYEQYF
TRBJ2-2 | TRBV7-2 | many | CASSPQTDNTGELFF
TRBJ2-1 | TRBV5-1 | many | CASSLVGQGYNEQFF
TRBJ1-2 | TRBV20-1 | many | CSVDREETGYTF
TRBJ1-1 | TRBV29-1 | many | CSVEDPQAGTEAFF
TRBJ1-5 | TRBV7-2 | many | CASSPQSSNQPQHF
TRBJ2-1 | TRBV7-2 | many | CASSPGLSAATSGLYNEQFF
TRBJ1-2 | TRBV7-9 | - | CASSQQGWPYGYTF
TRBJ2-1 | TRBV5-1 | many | CASAILAGENEQFF
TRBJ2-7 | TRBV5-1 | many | CASSEPGQREQYF
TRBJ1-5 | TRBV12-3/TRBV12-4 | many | CASSTRGGDQPQHF
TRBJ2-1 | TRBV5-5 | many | CASARTSGGRNEQFF
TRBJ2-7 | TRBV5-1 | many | CASRDNRGNPYEQYF
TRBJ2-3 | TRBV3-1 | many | CASSQVQGADTQYF
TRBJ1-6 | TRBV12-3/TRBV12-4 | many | CASNLGRENSPLHF
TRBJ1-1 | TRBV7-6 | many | CASSLAGTEAFF
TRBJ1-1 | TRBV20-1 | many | CSARDGNTEAFF
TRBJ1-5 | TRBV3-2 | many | CASSQEGDGVRPLSNQPQHF
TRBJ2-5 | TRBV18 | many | CASSLQAGGFQETQYF
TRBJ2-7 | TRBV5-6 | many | CASSLGRGNSYEQYF
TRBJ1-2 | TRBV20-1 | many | CSAREDRGSGYTF
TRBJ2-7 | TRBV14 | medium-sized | CASSQDLKGGEQYF
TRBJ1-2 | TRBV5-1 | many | CASSPQGGEDGYTF
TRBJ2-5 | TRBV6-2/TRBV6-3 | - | CASTKWGLGDTQYF
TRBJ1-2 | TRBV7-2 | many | CASSSRVGLDHYGYTF